These T cell receptor beta chains were read from a single sample in a study of blood T cells in healthy people across ages. TCRdb reprocessed the 5' RACE reads with MiXCR, giving one entry per CDR3 protein. The sample lists more than 550,000 distinct CDR3 sequences, about a fifth seen once, with around 22% in the top ten. Sequencing input: blood. Receptors originate from a man in his sixties or seventies in good health. The CDR3 runs from the conserved cysteine through the conserved F or W. The order of the fields is J gene, V gene, D gene, clone size, CDR3 protein, CDR3 DNA. A D gene is named only where the DNA matches it firmly. Not all rows give a size; the values are once, few, many and, for expanded clones, a class.

j_gene: TRBJ2-3
v_gene: TRBV20-1
d_gene: TRBD2
abundance: -
CDR3aa: CSARLLAGGTSTDTQYF
CDR3nt: TGCAGTGCTAGATTACTAGCGGGAGGGACTAGCACAGATACGCAGTATTTT

j_gene: TRBJ2-7
v_gene: TRBV7-9
d_gene: -
abundance: few
CDR3aa: CASSRGDGSYEQYF
CDR3nt: TGTGCCAGCTCTAGAGGGGACGGAAGCTACGAGCAGTACTTC

j_gene: TRBJ1-2
v_gene: TRBV29-1
d_gene: TRBD1
abundance: few
CDR3aa: CSVDGSHGTGHGYTF
CDR3nt: TGCAGCGTTGACGGTTCCCACGGGACAGGCCATGGCTACACCTTC

j_gene: TRBJ2-5
v_gene: TRBV3-1
d_gene: -
abundance: -
CDR3aa: CASSQVLTGEQCF
CDR3nt: TGTGCCAGCAGCCAAGTTTTGACAGGCGAGCAGTGCTTC

j_gene: TRBJ2-1
v_gene: TRBV12-3/TRBV12-4
d_gene: -
abundance: -
CDR3aa: CASITSDGYNEQFF
CDR3nt: TGTGCCAGCATCACTAGTGATGGGTACAATGAGCAGTTCTTC

j_gene: TRBJ1-4
v_gene: TRBV20-1
d_gene: TRBD1
abundance: -
CDR3aa: CSANRDSNEKLFF
CDR3nt: TGCAGTGCTAACCGGGACAGTAATGAAAAACTGTTTTTT

j_gene: TRBJ1-5
v_gene: TRBV7-2
d_gene: -
abundance: once
CDR3aa: CASSSRAASPQHF
CDR3nt: TGTGCCAGCAGCTCACGGGCAGCGTCGCCCCAGCATTTT

j_gene: TRBJ2-5
v_gene: TRBV6-1
d_gene: -
abundance: -
CDR3aa: CASSEEGGLQETQYF
CDR3nt: TGTGCCAGCAGTGAAGAGGGCGGACTCCAAGAGACCCAGTACTTC

j_gene: TRBJ1-2
v_gene: TRBV7-2
d_gene: -
abundance: -
CDR3aa: CASSLAAGSNYGYTF
CDR3nt: TGTGCCAGCAGCTTAGCCGCGGGGTCTAACTATGGCTACACCTTC

j_gene: TRBJ2-3
v_gene: TRBV12-5
d_gene: -
abundance: -
CDR3aa: CAGGPSPSRTWVISDTQYF
CDR3nt: TGTGCTGGTGGTCCGAGCCCTTCCCGGACTTGGGTAATTAGCGATACGCAGTATTTT

j_gene: TRBJ2-7
v_gene: TRBV28
d_gene: TRBD1
abundance: -
CDR3aa: CASSSHRQGEGYEQYF
CDR3nt: TGTGCCAGCAGTTCCCACAGACAGGGAGAAGGTTACGAGCAGTACTTC

j_gene: TRBJ1-4
v_gene: TRBV5-1
d_gene: -
abundance: -
CDR3aa: CASVPGKSTNEKLVF
CDR3nt: TGCGCCAGCGTTCCAGGGAAATCAACTAATGAAAAACTGGTTTTT

j_gene: TRBJ2-3
v_gene: TRBV6-2/TRBV6-3
d_gene: -
abundance: -
CDR3aa: CASWAGAPADTQYF
CDR3nt: TGTGCCAGCTGGGCGGGGGCCCCCGCAGATACGCAGTATTTT